These T cell receptor beta chains were read from a single sample in a study of beta chain features in type 1 diabetes. The assay was immunoSEQ multiplex PCR, and TCRdb's table has in-frame clones only and misses some. The sample contains under 400,000 clones, less than 15% of which appear only once. Sequencing was performed on central memory CD4+ T cells from blood. All receptors come from a man in his thirties or forties in good health. The CDR3 runs from the conserved cysteine through the conserved F or W. Each record gives: J gene, D gene, V gene, CDR3 length, CDR3 protein. A D gene is named only where the DNA matches it firmly.

TRBJ1-2	.	TRBV18	11	CASSSNYGYTF
TRBJ1-2	TRBD1	TRBV5-1	15	CASSPGQGAFYGYTF
TRBJ2-3	TRBD2	TRBV30	17	CAWSVGLAGGLTDTQYF
TRBJ1-5	.	TRBV11-2	13	CASSLFYGQPQHF
TRBJ2-6	.	TRBV7-2	17	CASSLRTVNSGANVLTF
TRBJ2-2	.	TRBV9	12	CASSVDTGELFF
TRBJ2-3	.	TRBV4-3	13	CASSQERPDTQYF
TRBJ2-1	TRBD1	TRBV7-7	14	CASSLTGGHNEQFF
TRBJ1-2	.	TRBV2	10	CASSDGGYTF
TRBJ2-3	.	TRBV18	13	CAATPVLEDTQYF
TRBJ2-5	.	TRBV2	16	CASSSRPRDQGRTQYF
TRBJ2-5	TRBD1	TRBV9	15	CASSPPGQMQETQYF
TRBJ2-1	.	TRBV19	13	CASSIQIYNEQFF
TRBJ2-4	TRBD1	TRBV7-2	17	CASSLDRQGNAKNIQYF
TRBJ1-2	.	TRBV7-2	14	CASSFISQNYGYTF
TRBJ2-3	.	TRBV5-1	15	CASSLDGASTDTQYF
TRBJ2-1	.	TRBV7-2	13	CASSHGAVNEQFF
TRBJ2-3	TRBD2	TRBV14	18	CASSLLTSGRSSTDTQYF
TRBJ1-1	TRBD1	TRBV7-9	14	CASSGNRGNTEAFF
TRBJ2-3	.	TRBV7-2	12	CASSKWSDTQYF
TRBJ2-2	.	TRBV11-2	12	CATTLRAGELFF
TRBJ2-1	.	TRBV4-3	13	CASSQEAYNEQFF